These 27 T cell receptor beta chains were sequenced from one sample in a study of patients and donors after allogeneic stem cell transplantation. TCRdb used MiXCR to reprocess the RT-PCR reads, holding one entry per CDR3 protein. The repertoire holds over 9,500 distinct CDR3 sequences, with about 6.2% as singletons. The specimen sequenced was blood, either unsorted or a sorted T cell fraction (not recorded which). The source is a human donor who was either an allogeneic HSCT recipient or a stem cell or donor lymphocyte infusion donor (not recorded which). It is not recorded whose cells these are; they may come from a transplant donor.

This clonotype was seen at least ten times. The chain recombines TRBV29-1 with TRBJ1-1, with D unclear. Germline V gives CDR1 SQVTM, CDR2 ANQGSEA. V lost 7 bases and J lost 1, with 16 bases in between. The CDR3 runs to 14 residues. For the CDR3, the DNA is TGCAGCGCGTCCCCTAGGAGCGGGAACACTGAAGCTTTCTTT. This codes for CSASPRSGNTEAFF.

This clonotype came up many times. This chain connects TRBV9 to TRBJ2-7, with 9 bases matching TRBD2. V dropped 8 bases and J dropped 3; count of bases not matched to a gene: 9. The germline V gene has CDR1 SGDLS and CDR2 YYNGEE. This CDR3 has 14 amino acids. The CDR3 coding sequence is TGTGCCAGTGGCGGGGGGGGCCCCAGCTACGAGCAGTACTTC. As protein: CASGGGGPSYEQYF.

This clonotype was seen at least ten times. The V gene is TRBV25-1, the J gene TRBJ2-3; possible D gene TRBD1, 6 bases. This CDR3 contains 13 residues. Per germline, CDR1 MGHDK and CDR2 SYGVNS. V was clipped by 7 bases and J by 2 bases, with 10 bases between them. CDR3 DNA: TGTGCCAGCAAGACAGGCTACACAGATACGCAGTATTTT. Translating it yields CASKTGYTDTQYF.

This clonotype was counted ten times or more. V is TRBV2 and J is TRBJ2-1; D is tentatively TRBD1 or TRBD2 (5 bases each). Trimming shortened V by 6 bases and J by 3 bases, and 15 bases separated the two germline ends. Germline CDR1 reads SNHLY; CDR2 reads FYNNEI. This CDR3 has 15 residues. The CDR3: CASRSGTVNYNEQFF. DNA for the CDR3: TGTGCCAGCAGGTCCGGGACGGTAAACTACAATGAGCAGTTCTTC.

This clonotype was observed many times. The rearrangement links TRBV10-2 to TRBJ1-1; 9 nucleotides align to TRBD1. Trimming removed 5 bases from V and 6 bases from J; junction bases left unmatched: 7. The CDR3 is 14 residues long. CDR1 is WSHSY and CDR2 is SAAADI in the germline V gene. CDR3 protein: CASSPGQGFSEAFF. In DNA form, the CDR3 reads TGCGCCAGCAGTCCGGGACAGGGTTTTTCTGAAGCTTTCTTT.

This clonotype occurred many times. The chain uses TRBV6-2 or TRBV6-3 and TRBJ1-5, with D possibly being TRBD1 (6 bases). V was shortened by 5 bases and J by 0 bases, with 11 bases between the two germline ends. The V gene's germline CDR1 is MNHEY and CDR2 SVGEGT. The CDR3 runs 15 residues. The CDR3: CASSKQGLSNQPQHF. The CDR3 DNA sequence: TGTGCCAGCAGTAAACAGGGCCTTAGCAATCAGCCCCAGCATTTT.

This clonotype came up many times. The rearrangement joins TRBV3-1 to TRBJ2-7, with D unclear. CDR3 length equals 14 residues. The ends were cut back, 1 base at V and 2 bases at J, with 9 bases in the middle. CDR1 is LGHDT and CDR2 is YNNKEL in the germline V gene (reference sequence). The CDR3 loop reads CASSQVWTAYEQYF. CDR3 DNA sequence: TGTGCCAGCAGCCAAGTATGGACGGCCTACGAGCAGTACTTC.

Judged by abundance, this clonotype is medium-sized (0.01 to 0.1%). CDR3 loop: CASSGSNQPQHF. Written as DNA, the CDR3 is TGTGCCAGCAGCGGGAGCAATCAGCCCCAGCATTTT. This rearrangement joins TRBV12-3 or TRBV12-4 to TRBJ1-5; D is uncertain. The CDR3 sequence is 12 residues long. V was pared by 6 bases and J by 1 base, with 4 bases between.

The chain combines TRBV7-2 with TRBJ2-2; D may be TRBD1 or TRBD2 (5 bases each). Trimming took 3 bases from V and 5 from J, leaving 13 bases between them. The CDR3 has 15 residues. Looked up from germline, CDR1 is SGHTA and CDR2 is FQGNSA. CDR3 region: CASSFRQTKTGELFF. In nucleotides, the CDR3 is TGTGCCAGCAGCTTCAGACAGACTAAGACCGGGGAGCTGTTTTTT.

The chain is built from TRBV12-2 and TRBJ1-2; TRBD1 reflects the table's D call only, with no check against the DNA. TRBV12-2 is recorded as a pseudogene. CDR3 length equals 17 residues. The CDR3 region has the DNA TGTGCAAGTCGCTTAGAAGGAGGGGACACCCAGAACTATGGCTACACCTTC. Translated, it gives CASRLEGGDTQNYGYTF.

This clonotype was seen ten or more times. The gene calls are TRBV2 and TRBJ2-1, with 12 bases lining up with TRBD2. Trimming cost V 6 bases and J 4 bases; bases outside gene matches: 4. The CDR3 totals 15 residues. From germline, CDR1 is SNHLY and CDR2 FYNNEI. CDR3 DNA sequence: TGTGCCAGCAGATTGACTAGCGGGGGATACAATGAGCAGTTCTTC. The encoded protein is CASRLTSGGYNEQFF.

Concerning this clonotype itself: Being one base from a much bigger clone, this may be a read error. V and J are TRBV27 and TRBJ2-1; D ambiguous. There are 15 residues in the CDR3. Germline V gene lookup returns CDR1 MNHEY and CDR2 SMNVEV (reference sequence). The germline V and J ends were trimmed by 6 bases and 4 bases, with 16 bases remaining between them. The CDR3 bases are TGTGCCAGCAGCTATCCTCCCGGCGGTTACAATGAGCAGTTCTTC. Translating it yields CASSYPPGGYNEQFF.

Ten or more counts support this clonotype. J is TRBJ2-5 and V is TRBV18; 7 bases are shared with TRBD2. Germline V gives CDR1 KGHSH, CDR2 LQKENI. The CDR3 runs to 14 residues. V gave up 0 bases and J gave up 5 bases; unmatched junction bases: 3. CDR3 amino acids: CASSPPSGRETQYF. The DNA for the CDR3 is TGTGCCAGCTCACCACCGTCCGGGAGGGAGACCCAGTACTTC.

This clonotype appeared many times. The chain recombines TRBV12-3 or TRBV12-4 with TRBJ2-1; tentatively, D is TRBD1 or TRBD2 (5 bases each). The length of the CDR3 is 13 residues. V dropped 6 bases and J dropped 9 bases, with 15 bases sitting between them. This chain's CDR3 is CASRTSHGTEQFF. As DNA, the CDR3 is TGTGCCAGCAGGACGTCCCATGGGACTGAGCAGTTCTTC.

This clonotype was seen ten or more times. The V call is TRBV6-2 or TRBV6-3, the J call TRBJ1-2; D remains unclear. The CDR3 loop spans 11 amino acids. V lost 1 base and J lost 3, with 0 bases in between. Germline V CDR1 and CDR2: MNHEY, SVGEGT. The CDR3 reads CASSYYYGYTF. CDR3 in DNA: TGTGCCAGCAGTTACTACTATGGCTACACCTTC.

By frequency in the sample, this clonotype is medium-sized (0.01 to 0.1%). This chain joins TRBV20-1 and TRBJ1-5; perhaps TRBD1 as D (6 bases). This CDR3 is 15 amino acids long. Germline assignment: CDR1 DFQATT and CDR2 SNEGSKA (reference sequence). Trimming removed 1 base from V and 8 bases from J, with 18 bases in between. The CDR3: CSARGQGKASEPQHF. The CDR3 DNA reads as TGCAGTGCTAGAGGGCAGGGGAAAGCTTCGGAGCCCCAGCATTTT.

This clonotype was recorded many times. CDR3 residues: CASSLDPYGRAGTDTQYF. The CDR3 nucleotides are TGTGCCAGCAGCTTAGATCCCTACGGGAGGGCGGGCACAGATACGCAGTATTTT. The gene calls are TRBV7-2 and TRBJ2-3; TRBD2 aligns across 8 bases. The CDR3 sequence is 18 residues long. V lost 1 base to trimming and J lost 1 base; unmatched junction nucleotides: 10. CDR1 SGHTA and CDR2 FQGNSA come from the germline V gene.

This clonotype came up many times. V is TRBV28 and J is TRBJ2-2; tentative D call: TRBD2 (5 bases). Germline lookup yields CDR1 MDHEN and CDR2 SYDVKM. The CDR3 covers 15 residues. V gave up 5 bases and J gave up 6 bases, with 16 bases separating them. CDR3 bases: TGTGCCAGCAGTCCCCGTCGGGAAATGCCCGGGGAGCTGTTTTTT. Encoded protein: CASSPRREMPGELFF.

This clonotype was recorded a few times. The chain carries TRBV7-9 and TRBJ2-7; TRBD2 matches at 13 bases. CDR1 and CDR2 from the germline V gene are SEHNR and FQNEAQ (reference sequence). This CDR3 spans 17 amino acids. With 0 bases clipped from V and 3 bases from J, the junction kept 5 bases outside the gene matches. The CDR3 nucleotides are TGTGCCAGCAGCTTAGCGAGGACTAGCGGGAGCTTCTACGAGCAGTACTTC. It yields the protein CASSLARTSGSFYEQYF.

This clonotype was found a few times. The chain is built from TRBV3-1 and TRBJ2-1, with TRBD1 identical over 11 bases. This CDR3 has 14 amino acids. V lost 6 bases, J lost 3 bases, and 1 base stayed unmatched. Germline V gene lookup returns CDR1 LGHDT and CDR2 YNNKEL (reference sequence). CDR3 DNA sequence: TGTGCCAGCAGGGACAGGGGGCTCTACAATGAGCAGTTCTTC. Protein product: CASRDRGLYNEQFF.

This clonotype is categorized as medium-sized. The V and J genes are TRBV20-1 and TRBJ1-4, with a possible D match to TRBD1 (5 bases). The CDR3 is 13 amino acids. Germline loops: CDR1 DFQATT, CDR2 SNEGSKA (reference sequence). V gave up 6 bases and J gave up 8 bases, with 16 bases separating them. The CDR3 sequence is CSASRDRREKLFF. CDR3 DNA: TGCAGTGCAAGCCGGGACCGGCGGGAAAAACTGTTTTTT.

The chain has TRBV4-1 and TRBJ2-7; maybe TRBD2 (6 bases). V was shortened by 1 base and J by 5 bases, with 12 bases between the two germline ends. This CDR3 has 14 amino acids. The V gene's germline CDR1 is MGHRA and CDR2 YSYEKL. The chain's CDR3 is CASSQGAGRDEQYF. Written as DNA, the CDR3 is TGCGCCAGCAGCCAAGGGGCGGGAAGGGACGAGCAGTACTTC.

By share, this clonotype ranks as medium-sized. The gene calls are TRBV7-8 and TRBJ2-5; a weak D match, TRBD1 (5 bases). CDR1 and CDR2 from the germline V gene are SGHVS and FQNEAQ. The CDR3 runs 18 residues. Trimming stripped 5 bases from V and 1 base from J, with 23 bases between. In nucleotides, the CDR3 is TGTGCCAGCAGCCCCCAACCGGTGGGGCCGCTATCCCAAGAGACCCAGTACTTC. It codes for CASSPQPVGPLSQETQYF.

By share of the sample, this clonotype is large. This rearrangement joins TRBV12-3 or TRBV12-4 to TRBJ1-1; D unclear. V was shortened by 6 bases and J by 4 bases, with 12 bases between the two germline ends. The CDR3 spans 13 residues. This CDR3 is CASRLGWGTEAFF. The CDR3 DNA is TGTGCCAGCAGACTAGGTTGGGGCACTGAAGCTTTCTTT.

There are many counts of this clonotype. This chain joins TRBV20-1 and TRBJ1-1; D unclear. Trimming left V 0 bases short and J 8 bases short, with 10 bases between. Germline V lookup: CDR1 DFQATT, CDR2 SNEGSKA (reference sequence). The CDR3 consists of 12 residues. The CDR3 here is CSARDNSKEAFF. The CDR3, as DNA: TGCAGTGCTAGAGATAACTCGAAGGAAGCTTTCTTT.

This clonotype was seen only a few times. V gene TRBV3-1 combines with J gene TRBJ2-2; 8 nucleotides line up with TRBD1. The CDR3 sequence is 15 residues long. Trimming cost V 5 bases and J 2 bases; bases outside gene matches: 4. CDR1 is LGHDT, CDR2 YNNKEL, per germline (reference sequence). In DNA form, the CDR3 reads TGTGCCAGCAGCGAACAGGGGGTAAACACCGGGGAGCTGTTTTTT. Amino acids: CASSEQGVNTGELFF.

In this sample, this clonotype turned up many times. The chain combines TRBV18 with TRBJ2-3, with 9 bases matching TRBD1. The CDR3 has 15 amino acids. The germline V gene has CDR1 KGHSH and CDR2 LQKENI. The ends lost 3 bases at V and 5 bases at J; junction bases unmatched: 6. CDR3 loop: CASSPTQGAEDTQYF. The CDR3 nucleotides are TGTGCCAGCTCACCTACACAGGGGGCCGAAGATACGCAGTATTTT.